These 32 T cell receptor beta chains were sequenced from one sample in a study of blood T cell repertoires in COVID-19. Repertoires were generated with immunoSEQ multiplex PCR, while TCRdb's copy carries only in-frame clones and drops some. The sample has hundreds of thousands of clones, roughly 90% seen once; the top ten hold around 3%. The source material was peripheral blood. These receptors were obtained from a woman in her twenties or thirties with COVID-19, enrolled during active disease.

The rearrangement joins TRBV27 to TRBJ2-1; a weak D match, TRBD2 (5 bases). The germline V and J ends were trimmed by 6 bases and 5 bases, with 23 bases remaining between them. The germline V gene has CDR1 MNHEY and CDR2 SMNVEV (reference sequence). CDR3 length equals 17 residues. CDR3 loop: CASSRDSRDPSHNEQFF. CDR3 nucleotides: TGTGCCAGCAGCCGGGATTCCCGGGATCCATCCCACAATGAGCAGTTCTTC.

CDR3 protein: CASSSSLAGSYNEQFF. The CDR3, as DNA: TGTGCCAGCAGTTCCTCCCTAGCGGGCTCCTACAATGAGCAGTTCTTC. The genes are TRBV2 and TRBJ2-1, with TRBD2 matching over 8 bases. The germline CDR1 and CDR2 sequences are SNHLY and FYNNEI. The V segment lost 5 bases and the J segment 0 bases; nucleotides outside the gene matches: 6. This CDR3 is 16 amino acids long.

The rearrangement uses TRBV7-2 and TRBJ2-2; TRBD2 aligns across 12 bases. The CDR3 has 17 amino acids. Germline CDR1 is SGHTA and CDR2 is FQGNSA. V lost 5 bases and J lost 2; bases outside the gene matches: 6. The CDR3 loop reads CASSRDGLAGNTGELFF. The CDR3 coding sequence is TGTGCCAGCAGCCGTGACGGACTAGCGGGAAACACCGGGGAGCTGTTTTTT.

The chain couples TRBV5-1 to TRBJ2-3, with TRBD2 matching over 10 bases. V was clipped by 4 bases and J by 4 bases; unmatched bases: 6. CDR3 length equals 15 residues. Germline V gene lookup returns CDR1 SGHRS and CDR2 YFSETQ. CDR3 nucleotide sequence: TGCGCCAGCAGCAACCCAGCGGGGGGGGCAGATACGCAGTATTTT. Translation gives CASSNPAGGADTQYF.

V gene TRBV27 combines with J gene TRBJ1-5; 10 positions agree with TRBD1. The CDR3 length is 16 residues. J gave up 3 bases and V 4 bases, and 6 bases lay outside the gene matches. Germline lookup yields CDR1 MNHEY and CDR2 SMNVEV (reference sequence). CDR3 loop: CASSSRTGGNNQPQHF. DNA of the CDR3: TGTGCCAGCAGTTCACGGACAGGGGGGAACAATCAGCCCCAGCATTTT.

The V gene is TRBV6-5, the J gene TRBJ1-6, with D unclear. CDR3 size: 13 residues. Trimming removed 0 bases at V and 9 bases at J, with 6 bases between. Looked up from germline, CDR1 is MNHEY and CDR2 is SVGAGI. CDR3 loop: CASSYSEGSPLHF. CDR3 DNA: TGTGCCAGCAGTTACTCCGAGGGTTCACCCCTCCACTTT.

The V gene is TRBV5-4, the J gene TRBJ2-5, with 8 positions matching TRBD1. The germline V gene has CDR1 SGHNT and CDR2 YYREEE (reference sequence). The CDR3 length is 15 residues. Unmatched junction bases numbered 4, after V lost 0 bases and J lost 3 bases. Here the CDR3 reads CASSLVGTGKETQYF. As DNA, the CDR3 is TGTGCCAGCAGCTTGGTCGGGACAGGAAAAGAGACCCAGTACTTC.

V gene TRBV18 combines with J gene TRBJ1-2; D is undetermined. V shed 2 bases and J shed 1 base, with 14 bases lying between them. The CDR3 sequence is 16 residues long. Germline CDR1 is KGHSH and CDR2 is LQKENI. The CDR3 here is CASSPLPGFSNYGYTF. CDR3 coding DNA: TGTGCCAGCTCACCATTACCCGGGTTTAGTAACTATGGCTACACCTTC.

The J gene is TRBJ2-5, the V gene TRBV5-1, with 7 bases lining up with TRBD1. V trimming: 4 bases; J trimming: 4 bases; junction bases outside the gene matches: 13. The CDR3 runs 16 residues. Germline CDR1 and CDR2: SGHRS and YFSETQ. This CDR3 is CASSPKGQSISETQYF. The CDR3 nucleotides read TGCGCCAGCAGCCCTAAGGGACAGTCAATCTCAGAGACCCAGTACTTC.

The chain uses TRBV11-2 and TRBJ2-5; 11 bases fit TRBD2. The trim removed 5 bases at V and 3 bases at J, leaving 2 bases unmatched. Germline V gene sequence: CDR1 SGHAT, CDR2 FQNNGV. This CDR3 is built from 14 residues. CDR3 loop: CASSPGLAEETQYF. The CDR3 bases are TGTGCCAGCAGCCCGGGACTAGCGGAAGAGACCCAGTACTTC.

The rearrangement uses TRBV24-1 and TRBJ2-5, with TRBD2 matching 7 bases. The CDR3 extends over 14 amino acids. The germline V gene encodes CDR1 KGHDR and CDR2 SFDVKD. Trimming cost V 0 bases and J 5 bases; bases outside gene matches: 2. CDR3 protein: CATSDLNGGETQYF. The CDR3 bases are TGTGCCACCAGTGATTTGAACGGGGGGGAGACCCAGTACTTC.

The CDR3 DNA is TGTGCCAGCAGCCAATCCACAGTGGGTTTGAGCACAGATACGCAGTATTTT. Translated, it gives CASSQSTVGLSTDTQYF. The V gene is TRBV16, the J gene TRBJ2-3; D gene unclear. The length of the CDR3 is 17 residues. Trimming stripped 0 bases from V and 0 bases from J, with 13 bases between. CDR1 KGHSY and CDR2 FQNENV come from the germline V gene.

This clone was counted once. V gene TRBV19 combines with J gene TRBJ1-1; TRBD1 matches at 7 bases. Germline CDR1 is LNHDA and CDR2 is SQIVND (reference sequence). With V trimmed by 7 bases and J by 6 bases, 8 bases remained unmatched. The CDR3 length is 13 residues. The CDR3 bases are TGTGCCAGTACCCGACAGGGTCTCGCTGAAGCTTTCTTT. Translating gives CASTRQGLAEAFF.

For the CDR3, the DNA is TGTGCCAGCAGGCAGGACATAAACACCGGGGAGCTGTTTTTT. Its translation: CASRQDINTGELFF. The chain combines TRBV11-2 with TRBJ2-2; maybe TRBD1 (5 bases). This CDR3 has 14 residues. V lost 6 bases and J lost 2, with 10 bases in between. The germline V gene encodes CDR1 SGHAT and CDR2 FQNNGV.

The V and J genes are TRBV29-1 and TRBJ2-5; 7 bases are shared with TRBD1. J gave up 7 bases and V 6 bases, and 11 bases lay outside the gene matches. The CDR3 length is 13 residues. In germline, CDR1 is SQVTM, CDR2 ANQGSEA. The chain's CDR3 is CSVRDSLRLTQYF. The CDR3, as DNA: TGCAGCGTCCGGGACAGCCTCCGATTGACCCAGTACTTC.

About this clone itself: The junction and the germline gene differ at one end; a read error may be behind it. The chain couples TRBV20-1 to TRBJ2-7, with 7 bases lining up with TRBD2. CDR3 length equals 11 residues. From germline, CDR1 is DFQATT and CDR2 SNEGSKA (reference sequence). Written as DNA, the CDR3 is TGCAGTGCTAGAGATGGAGGGAGGGAAAACTTC. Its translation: CSARDGGRENF.

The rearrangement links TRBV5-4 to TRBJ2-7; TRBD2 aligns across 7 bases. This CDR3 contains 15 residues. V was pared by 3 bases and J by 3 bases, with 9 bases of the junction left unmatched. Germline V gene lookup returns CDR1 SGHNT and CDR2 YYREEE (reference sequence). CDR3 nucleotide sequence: TGTGCCAGCAGCTCCGGGACTACTAAGTACTACGAGCAGTACTTC. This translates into CASSSGTTKYYEQYF. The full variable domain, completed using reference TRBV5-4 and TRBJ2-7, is ETGVTQSPTHLIKTRGQQVTLRCSSQSGHNTVSWYQQALGQGPQFIFQYYREEENGRGNFPPRFSGLQFPNYSSELNVNALELDDSALYLCASSSGTTKYYEQYFGPGTRLTVT.

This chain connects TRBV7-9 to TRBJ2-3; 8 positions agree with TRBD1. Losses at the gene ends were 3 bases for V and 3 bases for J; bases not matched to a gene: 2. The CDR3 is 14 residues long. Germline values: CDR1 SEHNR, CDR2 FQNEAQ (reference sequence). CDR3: CASSFQGATDTQYF. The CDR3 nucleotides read TGTGCCAGCAGCTTTCAGGGGGCAACAGATACGCAGTATTTT.

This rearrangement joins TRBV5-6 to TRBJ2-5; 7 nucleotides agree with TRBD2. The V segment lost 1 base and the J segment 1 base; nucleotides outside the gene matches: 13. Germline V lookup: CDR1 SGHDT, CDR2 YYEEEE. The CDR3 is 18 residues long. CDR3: CASSLFRLAVLPQETQYF. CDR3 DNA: TGTGCCAGCAGCTTGTTCCGGCTAGCGGTCCTTCCCCAAGAGACCCAGTACTTC.

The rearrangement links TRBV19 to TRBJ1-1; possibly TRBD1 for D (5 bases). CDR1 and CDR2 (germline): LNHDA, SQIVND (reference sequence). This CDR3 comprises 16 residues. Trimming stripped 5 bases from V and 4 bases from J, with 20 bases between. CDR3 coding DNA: TGTGCCAGTAGTCCCCACCGGGGGAGGGAGGGCACTGAAGCTTTCTTT. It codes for CASSPHRGREGTEAFF.

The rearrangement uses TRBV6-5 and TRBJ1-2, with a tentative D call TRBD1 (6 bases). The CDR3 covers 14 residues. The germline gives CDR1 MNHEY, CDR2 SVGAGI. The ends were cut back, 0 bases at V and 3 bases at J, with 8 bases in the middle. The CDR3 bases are TGTGCCAGCAGTTACTCCCCAGGGGACTATGGCTACACCTTC. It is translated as CASSYSPGDYGYTF.

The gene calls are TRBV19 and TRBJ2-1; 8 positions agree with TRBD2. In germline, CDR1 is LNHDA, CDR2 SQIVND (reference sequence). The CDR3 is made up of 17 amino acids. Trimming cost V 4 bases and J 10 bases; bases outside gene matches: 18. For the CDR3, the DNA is TGTGCCAGTAGTAGCCGGCGGGGGGAAAAGAGCAAGAAAGAGCAGTTCTTC. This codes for CASSSRRGEKSKKEQFF.

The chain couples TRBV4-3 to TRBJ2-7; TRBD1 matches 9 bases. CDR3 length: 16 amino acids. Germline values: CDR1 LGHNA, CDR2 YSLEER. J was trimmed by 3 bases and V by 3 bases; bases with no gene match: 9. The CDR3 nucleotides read TGCGCCAGCAGCCAGGGGGGGACAGGGTCGGGCTACGAGCAGTACTTC. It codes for CASSQGGTGSGYEQYF.

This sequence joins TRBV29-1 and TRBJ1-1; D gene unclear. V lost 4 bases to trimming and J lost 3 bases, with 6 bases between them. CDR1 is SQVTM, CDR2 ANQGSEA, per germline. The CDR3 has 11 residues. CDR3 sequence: CSVVIHTEAFF. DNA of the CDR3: TGCAGCGTTGTTATCCACACTGAAGCTTTCTTT.

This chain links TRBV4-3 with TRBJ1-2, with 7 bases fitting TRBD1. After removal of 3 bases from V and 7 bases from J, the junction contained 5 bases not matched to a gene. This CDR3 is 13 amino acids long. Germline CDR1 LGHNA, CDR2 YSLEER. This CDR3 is CASSHNDRAGYTF. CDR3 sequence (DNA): TGCGCCAGCAGCCACAACGACAGGGCTGGCTACACCTTC.

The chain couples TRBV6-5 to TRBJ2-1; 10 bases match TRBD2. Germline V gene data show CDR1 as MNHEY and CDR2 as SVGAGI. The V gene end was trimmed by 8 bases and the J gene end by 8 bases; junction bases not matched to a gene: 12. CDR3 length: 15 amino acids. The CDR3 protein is CASRRASGSIDEQFF. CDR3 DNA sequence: TGTGCCAGCCGTAGAGCTAGCGGGAGTATAGATGAGCAGTTCTTC.

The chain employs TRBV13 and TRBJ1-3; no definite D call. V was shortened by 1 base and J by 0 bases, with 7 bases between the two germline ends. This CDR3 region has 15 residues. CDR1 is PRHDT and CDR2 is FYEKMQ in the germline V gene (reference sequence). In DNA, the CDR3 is TGTGCCAGCAGCTTAGTACGGGACTCTGGAAACACCATATATTTT. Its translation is CASSLVRDSGNTIYF.

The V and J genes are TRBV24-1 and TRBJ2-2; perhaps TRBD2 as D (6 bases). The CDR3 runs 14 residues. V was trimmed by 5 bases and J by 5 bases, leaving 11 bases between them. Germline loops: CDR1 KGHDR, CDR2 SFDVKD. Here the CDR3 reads CATSAPGGTGELFF. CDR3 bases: TGTGCCACCAGTGCCCCCGGGGGTACCGGGGAGCTGTTTTTT.

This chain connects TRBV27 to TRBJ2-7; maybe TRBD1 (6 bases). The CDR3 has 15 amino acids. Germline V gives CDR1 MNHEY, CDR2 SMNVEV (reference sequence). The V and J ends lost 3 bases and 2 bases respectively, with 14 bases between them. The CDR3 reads CASSFPAGATYEQYV. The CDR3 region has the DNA TGTGCCAGCAGTTTTCCTGCAGGGGCCACCTACGAGCAGTACGTC.

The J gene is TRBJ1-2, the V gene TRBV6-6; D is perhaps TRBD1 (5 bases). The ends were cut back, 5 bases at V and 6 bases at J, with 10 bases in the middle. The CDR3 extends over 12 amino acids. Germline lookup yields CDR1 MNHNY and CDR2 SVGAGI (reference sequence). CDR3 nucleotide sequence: TGTGCCAGCAGTGTTGGACATGATGGCTACACCTTC. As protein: CASSVGHDGYTF.

CDR3 coding DNA: TGTGCCAGCAGTTTATCTAGAACGTCGCCCCTGTACGTC. This encodes CASSLSRTSPLYV. This chain joins TRBV27 and TRBJ2-7; unclear D gene. The germline CDR1 and CDR2 sequences are MNHEY and SMNVEV (reference sequence). V lost 0 bases, J lost 12 bases, and 15 bases lay in between. The CDR3 is 13 residues long.

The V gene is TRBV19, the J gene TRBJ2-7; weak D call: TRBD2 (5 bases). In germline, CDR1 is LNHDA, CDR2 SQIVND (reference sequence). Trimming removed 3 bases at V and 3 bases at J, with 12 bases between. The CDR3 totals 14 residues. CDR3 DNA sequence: TGTGCCAGTAGTATGGCAGCGGATATCTACGAGCAGTACTTC. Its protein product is CASSMAADIYEQYF.